This TCR beta chain was identified during a study of vaccination effects on CD4 cells after COVID-19 (dated 2022 in TCRdb). A note on the overall study: In the ViraFEST assay, PBMC were stimulated with viral peptide pools, and TCR sequencing was then used to find antigen-specific CD4+ T cell clonotypes based on their expansion. Altogether, around 11 COVID-19 convalescent patients and several SARS-CoV-2-naive healthy vaccine recipients made up the full study. Each well held over 1.5 million PBMC cultured in IMDM containing roughly 5% human AB serum, 8 to 10 IU/ml IL-2 and gentamicin, along with roughly 10 ug/ml peptides. Each participant got two doses of an mRNA SARS-CoV-2 vaccine, either BNT162b2 or mRNA-1273. The Oncomine TCR Beta short-read assay on an Illumina iSeq 100 was used to sequence cultures from other donors in the study. In a couple of convalescent patients, pre-vaccine samples were collected 16 days and one week ahead of the first dose, 142 and 148 days after COVID-19 diagnosis. SARS-CoV-2 spike-specific CD4+ TCR repertoires from before and after mRNA vaccination were compared in COVID-19 convalescent patients and in infection-naive vaccine recipients.

Concerning this clone: Its antigen is still unknown. Base qualities were left out, and no much larger clone turns up one base away.

Receptors were amplified or captured by the immunoSEQ multiplex PCR assay. DNA from the cultured, isolated CD4+ T cells was subjected to TCR beta CDR3 sequencing. The paper's data handling went like this. Non-productive TCR sequences were removed and reads were trimmed to the CDR3 region, keeping CDR3s of at least 7 amino acids. The MANAFEST web app was used to pick out antigen-specific clonotypes by comparing their expansion in peptide wells with that in reference cultures. Positive clones required FDR<0.05 expansion versus reference and all other wells, odds ratio above 5, and frequency above 0.1% in two replicate wells. Cross-reactive clonotypes were defined as significantly expanded in SARS-CoV-2 spike wells and in at least one common cold coronavirus spike condition. Levenshtein distance calculated with the stringdist R package was used to assess CDR3 similarity, and unrooted trees were constructed with ape in R 3.6.1. TCRdb's version of the immuneACCESS table is confined to in-frame rearrangements and falls short of the full clone set. An unresolved V gene accounts for under half of the shortfall where checked; the remainder is of unknown origin. The V and J calls and clone size come from that table; D and trimming were worked out from the DNA. For this sample there are about 51,000 clones; roughly 80% appear just once. Roughly 9.4% of the sample is taken by the ten largest.

For CDR1 and CDR2, the germline V gene lists LGHNA and YNFKEQ. Inclusive of the bounding cysteine and phenylalanine, the CDR3 is 17 residues long. Of the read, only the CDR3 DNA is kept; its 51 bases are in frame from base 1. Deletion took 3 bases off V and 9 bases off J, with a span of 24 bases between the germline ends. Broader findings and caveats from the paper: Marked clonal contraction was observed in both infection-induced and vaccine-induced clones at late post-vaccination timepoints, consistent with waning T cell responses. Among convalescent patients, the spike-reactive repertoire after vaccination was made up mainly of new vaccine-induced clones that were largely distinct from the clones induced by infection. Only a small number of convalescent patients were included, and no early post-infection timepoints were available, which limited the study.

After more than nine days of culture, CD4+ T cells were isolated with the EasySep CD4+ T cell isolation kit. PCR-confirmed SARS-CoV-2 infection had occurred in convalescent patients between March and December 2020, before the Alpha, Beta and Delta variants emerged in the United States. Half of the culture medium was replaced with fresh IL-2-containing medium on days 3 and 7. Unless otherwise noted, each peptide stimulation condition was cultured in triplicate wells. PBMC were separated from whole blood using Ficoll-Paque Plus gradient centrifugation and were then either cryopreserved at -140C or used fresh. The QIAamp micro DNA kit was used to extract genomic DNA from the cultured CD4+ T cells.

The receptor chain draws on TRBV4-2 and TRBJ2-1, with the D gene not confidently named. The sequence came from a human donor who had a prior SARS-CoV-2 infection. Sequencing used CD4+ T cells from PBMCs cultured without peptide, obtained before COVID-19 vaccination. The base sequence is TGTGCCAGCAGCCACCTAAACCCTTGGGCAAGGGATATTGAGCAGTTCTTC. This translates into CASSHLNPWARDIEQFF.